This entry describes one T cell receptor (beta chain). Its antigen remains unidentified. The V segment lost 4 bases and the J segment 4 bases; nucleotides outside the gene matches: 8. The germline V gene has CDR1 SGHRS and CDR2 YFSETQ. The CDR3 covers 17 residues. PCR employed 60 Vbeta and 13 Jbeta primers. Assay: immunoSEQ multiplex PCR; the TCRdb copy retains only in-frame clones and omits some. The sample contains more than 100,000 clones, approximately 80% of which appear only once. The sample is drawn from a study of cytomegalovirus exposure and HLA in healthy donors. Study-level findings and limits: Upon later analysis, HLA-associated TCR beta chains proved more clonally expanded than other, equally common chains.

The TCR was taken from a woman in her forties in good health and CMV-seronegative. Sample: PBMCs. The chain carries TRBV5-1 and TRBJ2-6; 10 bases fit TRBD1. DNA for the CDR3: TGCGCCAGCAGCGCCCGGGACAGGGGAACCGGGGCCAACGTCCTGACTTTC. Amino acid sequence: CASSARDRGTGANVLTF. The full variable domain, with the rest looked up from reference TRBV5-1 and TRBJ2-6, is KAGVTQTPRYLIKTRGQQVTLSCSPISGHRSVSWYQQTPGQGLQFLFEYFSETQRNKGNFPGRFSGRQFSNSRSEMNVSTLELGDSALYLCASSARDRGTGANVLTFGAGSRLTVL.